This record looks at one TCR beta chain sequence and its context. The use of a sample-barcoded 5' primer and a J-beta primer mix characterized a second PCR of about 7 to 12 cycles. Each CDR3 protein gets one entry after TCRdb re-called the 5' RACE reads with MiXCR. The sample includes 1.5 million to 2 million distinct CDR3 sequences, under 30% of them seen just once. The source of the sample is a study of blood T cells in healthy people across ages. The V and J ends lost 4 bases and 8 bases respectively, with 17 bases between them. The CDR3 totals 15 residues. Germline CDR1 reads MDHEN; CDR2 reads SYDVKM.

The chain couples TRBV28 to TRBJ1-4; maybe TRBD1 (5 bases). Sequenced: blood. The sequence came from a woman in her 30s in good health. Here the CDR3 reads CASSSPRRGREKLFF. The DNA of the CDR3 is TGTGCCAGCAGTTCACCTAGGAGGGGAAGGGAAAAACTGTTTTTT.